This T cell receptor (beta chain) was observed in a study of cytomegalovirus exposure and HLA in healthy donors listed by TCRdb under 2017. Study-wide context: According to an earlier analysis of 550 to 750 of the donors, roughly 180 million T cells yielded 100 million or so unique TCR beta sequences and about 300 Gb of sequence data. Rather than drawing on any new phenotypic data, the later analysis identified candidate immune exposures from TCR beta sequences and the way those sequences occurred across donors. High-throughput TCR immunosequencing, statistical association of individual TCRs with disease status, and machine learning were combined to predict cytomegalovirus infection status. To decide whether each TCR beta V gene segment behaved as functional or pseudogenic, an earlier analysis of some 600 of the donors relied on high-throughput TCR beta sequencing. Roughly five DR-DQ haplotypes were handled as single units for association and clustering, since linkage in the cohort was strong. To study patterns of TCR occurrence, a later analysis re-analyzed previously published TCR beta repertoires from 550 to 800 donors and added high-resolution HLA genotyping. Approximately 300 gigabases of sequencing data and around 80 million unique TCR sequences made up an early release that covered 500 to 700 HLA-typed donors. Typing coverage differed by locus: A, B, C, DRB1 and DQB1 were typed in roughly 629-640 donors, DQA1 in approximately 520, DPA1 in approximately 610, and DPB1 in just under 490. All discovery cohort repertoires had been generated on a single sequencing platform. The T cell repertoires of under 700 subjects were profiled by immunosequencing and related to cytomegalovirus serostatus. The study aimed to test whether cataloging public T cell receptors could reveal signatures of past pathogen exposure. HLA typing included class I and class II loci at four-digit resolution. Among 398 genotyped donors of the cohort, an average of 235,054 unique TCR beta nucleotide sequences were sequenced per donor, around 20% of them non-productive. Of the 300 to 500 genotyped donors, 75% to 85% were placed in the genetic ancestry cluster associated with self-reported Caucasian donors. Along with the roughly 710-subject first cohort, a separate validation cohort of over a hundred different subjects was used. Donor age, sex, ethnicity and CMV serostatus were compiled alongside the repertoire data. Genome-wide SNP genotypes for about 55% of the 666 donors were used in a later genetic analysis, which treated that subset as a discovery cohort. The full study reports these points: In a later analysis, several top co-occurrence clusters were reported to appear linked to parvovirus B19, influenza, CMV and Epstein-Barr virus. In vitro tests confirmed that a few of the cytomegalovirus-associated TCR beta chains recognize cytomegalovirus antigens. The sequencing pipeline was judged likely to have produced a cluster of highly shared sequence variants as a technical artifact. In the study, around 160 TCR beta chains were listed as associated with cytomegalovirus. Presence/absence analyses assumed roughly uniform sequencing depth across donors, an assumption that may not hold. In a later genetic analysis, fewer N-insertions in productive TCRs were reported among donors in an Asian-associated ancestry cluster than the approximately 670-donor mean. A further reported finding was that TCR beta sequences accurately predicted the HLA-A and HLA-B alleles for most subjects in the first cohort. Strong co-occurrence of HLA alleles, especially DR and DQ, made assigning TCR associations to individual alleles difficult. Linkage disequilibrium might explain the correlated functional status among segregating V segments, but an unknown experimental factor could not be ruled out. A later analysis found that TCR association rates varied across HLA loci, with DRB1 alleles showing the most associated TCRs and HLA-C alleles the fewest. In an earlier analysis of 587 of the donors, most TCR beta V segments appeared in productive rearrangements about 90% or about 30% of the time, broadly matching IMGT annotations. A later analysis associated 15,000 to 20,000 TCR beta sequences with specific HLA alleles at a false discovery rate of 0.05. Compared with equally common non-associated chains, HLA-associated TCR beta chains in a later analysis were more clonally expanded and had lower generation probabilities. The authors suggested that the approach could potentially be extended to other disease states and immunological phenotypes. HLA typing was unavailable for some donors at each locus, so association tests used only the typed subset. Immune exposure information for the cohort was limited to CMV serostatus. In a later genetic analysis, a missense DCLRE1C variant was associated with V-gene and J-gene trimming of TCR beta chains, and the association was replicated in an independent cohort. Because the 87-base-pair reads could not distinguish some IMGT-functional V segments, including TRBV6-2 and TRBV6-3, those segments were excluded. Cytomegalovirus status was reported to be diagnosed by the classifier with high specificity and sensitivity in both the original and validation cohorts. Most TCR sequences were seen in very few donors, while some public TCRs were found in many individuals. Because counts were too low, some 17 rarely observed V segments, including chromosome 9 orphons, were excluded from the earlier analysis of fewer than 650 of the donors. In this cohort, only TCR beta chains were sequenced, and detectable features were limited by the absence of alpha or paired-chain data. A later analysis found that most CMV-associated TCR beta chains appeared HLA-restricted, with HLA associations seemingly driven largely by CMV exposure.

The cohort comprised fewer than 750 healthy bone marrow donors. At the time of sampling, all cohort members were nominally healthy, though unrecorded immune exposures were likely present. The donor was CMV seronegative and belonged to the group of 350 or so seronegative cohort members. Every donor gave a peripheral blood sample, and the peripheral blood mononuclear cells from that sample were used for TCR beta sequencing. Genomic DNA was extracted from the blood cell samples with the Qiagen DNeasy Blood Extraction Kit. Libraries came from the immunoSEQ multiplex PCR assay. The multiplex PCR relied on a mix of 60 forward primers for TCR Vbeta segments and 13 reverse primers for TCR Jbeta segments. The CDR3 region of rearranged TCR beta genes was amplified from genomic DNA with a multiplex PCR assay. The Illumina HiSeq System was used to sequence the amplified TCR beta libraries as 87-base-pair reads. The study's own analysis went as follows. A later analysis tallied 75 million to 85 million unique TCR beta chains across the 600 to 700 repertoires, and approximately 11 million of those chains were shared by two or more donors. To remove PCR and sequencing errors, raw reads were error-corrected and collapsed into unique sequences using a nearest-neighbor algorithm that merged closely related sequences. CDR3 sequences were aligned to IMGT reference sequences to assign V, D and J gene segments. For a sequence to be retained, a match of at least six nucleotides was required to both a V gene segment and a J gene segment. Rearrangements were called productive when the CDR3 lacked stop codons and stayed in frame with V and J; all others were non-productive. Following IMGT convention, CDR3 was defined as the stretch from the second conserved V-encoded cysteine up to the conserved J-encoded phenylalanine. The earlier analysis of 500 to 750 of the donors excluded any sequence lacking an unambiguous match to a single V gene segment. In an earlier analysis of approximately 500 of the donors, a V segment was called functional when productive rearrangements were above 56.7%, and segregating when the standard deviation between donors exceeded 5%. A statistical classification framework was built to diagnose cytomegalovirus status from the catalog of TCR beta chain sequences. V and J gene assignment, in a later analysis, came from comparing TCR nucleotide sequences with IMGT/GENE-DB human TR gene sequences. A later analysis assigned CDR3 sequences and most-parsimonious VDJ recombination scenarios with the TCRdist pipeline. In a later analysis, every TCR beta chain was defined by the combination of its CDR3 amino acid sequence and its V-gene family, and reads without a unique V-gene family were dropped. As a way to deal with suspected cross-contamination and a sequencing artifact, a later analysis dropped under 600 nucleotide sequences that were highly shared and had low generation probability. In a later analysis, a clonal expansion index was calculated for each public chain from normalized within-repertoire ranks of inferred template counts. In a later analysis, generation probabilities were computed with a VDJ recombination model fitted to out-of-frame rearrangements, and the resulting probabilities were checked against IGoR. Hypergeometric tests were used in a later analysis to score TCR-TCR, TCR-HLA and TCR-CMV co-occurrence, with a repertoire-size bias correction applied to the TCR pairs. To estimate false discovery rates, a later analysis permuted the HLA or CMV assignments 20 times. In a later analysis, co-occurring TCRs were grouped using DBSCAN, and TCRdist sequence similarity was added for clustering within HLA-allele-positive subsets. Co-occurrence clustering excluded repertoires with fewer than 30,000 or more than 120,000 public chains, plus five with anomalous nucleotide sharing. In TCRdb, the immuneACCESS table is reduced to in-frame sequences with V and J assigned. These tables do not hold every clone; where another copy was compared, an unresolved V gene accounts for under half, and the others remain unexplained. V and J calls and clone size are as listed in that table; D and trimming were resolved from the DNA. The sample yields more than 95,000 clones; 70% to 75% were counted once. The top ten constitute 1.5% to 2% of the sample.

Inclusive of the bounding cysteine and phenylalanine, the CDR3 is 18 residues long. Only the CDR3 DNA is retained, 54 bases long and in frame from the first base. The V and J ends are trimmed by 2 bases and 0 bases, leaving 17 bases between them. The germline V gene yields SGHTA for CDR1 and FQGNSA for CDR2. Of note for this clone: Its antigen is unknown. No base qualities exist here, and no much larger clone lies one base off it.

The rearrangement combines TRBV7-2 with TRBJ1-5; tentative D gene TRBD1, with 6 bases matching. Input material: PBMCs. The clonotype was recovered from a woman aged 18-35 years in good health and CMV-seronegative. The base sequence is TGTGCCAGCAGCTTAAGGCAGGGGCTTCGTTATAGCAATCAGCCCCAGCATTTT. Its coded protein is CASSLRQGLRYSNQPQHF. When the CDR3 is completed using the reference TRBV7-2 and TRBJ1-5 genes on either side, the full variable domain is GAGVSQSPSNKVTEKGKDVELRCDPISGHTALYWYRQSLGQGLEFLIYFQGNSAPDKSGLPSDRFSAERTGGSVSTLTIQRTQQEDSAVYLCASSLRQGLRYSNQPQHFGDGTRLSIL.